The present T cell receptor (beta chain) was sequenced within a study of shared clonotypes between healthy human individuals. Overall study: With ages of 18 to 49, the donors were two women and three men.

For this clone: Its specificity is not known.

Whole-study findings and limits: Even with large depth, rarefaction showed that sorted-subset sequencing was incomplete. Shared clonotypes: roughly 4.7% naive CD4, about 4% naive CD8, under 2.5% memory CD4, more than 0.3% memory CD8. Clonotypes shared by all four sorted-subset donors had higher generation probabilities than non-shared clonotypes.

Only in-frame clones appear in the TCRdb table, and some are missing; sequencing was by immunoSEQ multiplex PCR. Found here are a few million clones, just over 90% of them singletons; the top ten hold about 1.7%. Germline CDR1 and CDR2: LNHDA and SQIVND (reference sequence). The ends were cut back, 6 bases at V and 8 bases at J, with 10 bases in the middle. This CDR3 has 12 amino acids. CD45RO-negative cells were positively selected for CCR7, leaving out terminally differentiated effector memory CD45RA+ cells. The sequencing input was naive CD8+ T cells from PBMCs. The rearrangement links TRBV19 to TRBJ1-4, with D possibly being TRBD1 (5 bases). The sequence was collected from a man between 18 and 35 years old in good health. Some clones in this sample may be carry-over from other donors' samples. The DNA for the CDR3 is TGTGCCAGTAGGCGGGACGGCGAAAAACTGTTTTTT. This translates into CASRRDGEKLFF.